This record concerns one T cell receptor (beta chain) sequence. Its antigen remains unidentified. Construction of TCR beta libraries relied on iRepertoire HTBI primers and on Arm-PCR targeting CDR3 regions. Each CDR3 protein gets one entry after TCRdb re-called the multiplex PCR reads with MiXCR. The repertoire includes about 470,000 distinct CDR3 sequences, roughly 20% of them detected once, and roughly 8% sits in the top ten. These data belong to a study of regulatory T cells in long-lasting Graves disease. Broader study findings: Accuracy may have suffered from the small sample size. Whereas 900 to 1,000 public clonotypes were shared by new patients, persistent patients shared more, at a few thousand.

Time point meaning: persistent/refractory GD, antithyroid drugs over 5 years with positive TRAb. Isolated PBMC RNA provided the starting material for the TCR library. The source of this sequence is a female donor with Graves disease. The specimen was peripheral blood mononuclear cells (PBMCs), collected when the disease was refractory, from a patient treated with antithyroid drugs.

Here the CDR3 DNA reads TGCGCCAGCAGCCCAACCCAGGATAATTCACCCCTCCACTTT. Amino acid sequence: CASSPTQDNSPLHF. The genes are TRBV4-3 and TRBJ1-6; D not certain. CDR1 is LGHNA and CDR2 is YSLEER in the germline V gene. This CDR3 is 14 amino acids long. Trimming removed 4 bases at V and 5 bases at J, with 9 bases between.